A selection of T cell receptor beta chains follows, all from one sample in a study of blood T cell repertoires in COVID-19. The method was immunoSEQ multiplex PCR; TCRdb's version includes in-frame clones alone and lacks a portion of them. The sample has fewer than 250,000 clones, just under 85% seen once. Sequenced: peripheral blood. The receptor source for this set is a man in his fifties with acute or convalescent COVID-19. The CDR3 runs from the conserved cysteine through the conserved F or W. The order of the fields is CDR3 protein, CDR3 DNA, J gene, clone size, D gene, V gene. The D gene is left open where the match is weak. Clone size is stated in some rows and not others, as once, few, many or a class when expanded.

CDR3: CASSQGRGNEQFF
DNA: TGTGCCAGCAGCCAGGGCAGGGGTAATGAGCAGTTCTTC
J: TRBJ2-1
size: -
D: -
V: TRBV3-1/TRBV3-2

CDR3: CASSIVVLAGVSSYEQYF
DNA: TGTGCCAGTAGTATAGTTGTGCTAGCGGGAGTGAGCTCCTACGAGCAGTACTTC
J: TRBJ2-7
size: -
D: TRBD2
V: TRBV19

CDR3: CATSDRTGGSYNEQFF
DNA: TGTGCCACCAGTGATCGGACAGGGGGCTCCTACAATGAGCAGTTCTTC
J: TRBJ2-1
size: once
D: TRBD1
V: TRBV24-1

CDR3: CASSTNLWVSVYGYTF
DNA: TGTGCCAGCAGTACTAACCTTTGGGTTTCAGTCTATGGCTACACCTTC
J: TRBJ1-2
size: -
D: -
V: TRBV28

CDR3: CASSSKAGGTAPNLYSNQPQHF
DNA: TGCGCCAGCAGCTCAAAAGCAGGGGGCACGGCCCCGAACCTTTATAGCAATCAGCCCCAGCATTTT
J: TRBJ1-5
size: -
D: TRBD1
V: TRBV5-1

CDR3: CASSQTGGIGGYTF
DNA: TGCGCCAGCAGCCAGACAGGGGGTATAGGTGGCTACACCTTC
J: TRBJ1-2
size: -
D: TRBD1
V: TRBV4-1

CDR3: CATSGGQGSNQPQHF
DNA: TGTGCCACCAGTGGGGGACAGGGAAGCAATCAGCCCCAGCATTTT
J: TRBJ1-5
size: -
D: TRBD1
V: TRBV24-1

CDR3: CASSINDRGTKDQPQHF
DNA: TGTGCCAGTAGTATCAATGACAGGGGAACTAAAGATCAGCCCCAGCATTTT
J: TRBJ1-5
size: many
D: TRBD1
V: TRBV19

CDR3: CASSSDRTYEQYF
DNA: TGTGCCAGCAGCTCCGACAGGACCTACGAGCAGTACTTC
J: TRBJ2-7
size: -
D: -
V: TRBV11-3

CDR3: CASRGGTYNEQFF
DNA: TGTGCCAGCCGGGGGGGGACCTACAATGAGCAGTTCTTC
J: TRBJ2-1
size: -
D: TRBD2
V: TRBV12-3/TRBV12-4

CDR3: CAIRRGQGHNEQFF
DNA: TGTGCCATCAGGAGGGGACAGGGACACAATGAGCAGTTCTTC
J: TRBJ2-1
size: -
D: TRBD1
V: TRBV10-3

CDR3: CASSPLGGIIPEAFF
DNA: TGTGCCAGTAGTCCCCTAGGAGGGATCATCCCTGAAGCTTTCTTT
J: TRBJ1-1
size: -
D: -
V: TRBV19

CDR3: CASSRDRGVTGELFF
DNA: TGTGCTAGCAGCCGTGACAGGGGAGTGACCGGGGAGCTGTTTTTT
J: TRBJ2-2
size: -
D: TRBD1
V: TRBV7-7

CDR3: CASRSQGNYYGYTF
DNA: TGTGCCAGCAGATCCCAGGGGAACTATTACGGCTACACCTTC
J: TRBJ1-2
size: -
D: -
V: TRBV28

CDR3: CASSRSDYNEQFF
DNA: TGCGCCAGTTCCCGGAGTGATTACAATGAGCAGTTCTTC
J: TRBJ2-1
size: -
D: -
V: TRBV10-1

CDR3: CASSVYRDRDNYGYTF
DNA: TGTGCCAGCAGCGTGTACCGGGACAGGGATAACTATGGCTACACCTTC
J: TRBJ1-2
size: -
D: TRBD1
V: TRBV7-9

CDR3: CASSQEQGIEKLFF
DNA: TGTGCCAGCAGCCAAGAACAGGGGATCGAAAAACTGTTTTTT
J: TRBJ1-4
size: -
D: TRBD1
V: TRBV4-2

CDR3: CASKNRAANTGELFF
DNA: TGTGCCAGTAAGAACAGGGCCGCGAACACCGGGGAGCTGTTTTTT
J: TRBJ2-2
size: -
D: -
V: TRBV19

CDR3: CAWTPGQGTEAFF
DNA: TGTGCCTGGACACCGGGACAGGGAACTGAAGCTTTCTTT
J: TRBJ1-1
size: once
D: TRBD1
V: TRBV30

CDR3: CASSYSGVRKGQYF
DNA: TGTGCCAGCAGTTACTCCGGGGTGAGGAAAGGGCAGTACTTC
J: TRBJ2-7
size: once
D: -
V: TRBV6-2/TRBV6-3

CDR3: CASSPGTGTGNTIYF
DNA: TGTGCCAGCAGCCCCGGGACAGGGACTGGAAACACCATATATTTT
J: TRBJ1-3
size: -
D: TRBD1
V: TRBV7-3

CDR3: CASSTRDIYNEQFF
DNA: TGTGCCAGCAGCACTAGGGACATCTACAATGAGCAGTTCTTC
J: TRBJ2-1
size: once
D: -
V: TRBV14

CDR3: CASRPPGELHSPLHF
DNA: TGTGCCAGCAGACCCCCAGGGGAACTACATTCACCCCTCCACTTT
J: TRBJ1-6
size: -
D: -
V: TRBV5-4

CDR3: CASTRGSEAFF
DNA: TGTGCCAGCACCAGGGGGAGTGAAGCTTTCTTT
J: TRBJ1-1
size: -
D: TRBD1
V: TRBV3-1/TRBV3-2

CDR3: CASSEAHYNNYGYTF
DNA: TGTGCCAGCAGTGAAGCGCACTATAATAACTATGGCTACACCTTC
J: TRBJ1-2
size: -
D: -
V: TRBV6-1

CDR3: CASSTSGGSSYEQYF
DNA: TGCGCCAGCAGCACCTCAGGGGGCAGCTCCTACGAGCAGTACTTC
J: TRBJ2-7
size: -
D: TRBD1
V: TRBV5-1

CDR3: CASSRTPWTGHNYGYTF
DNA: TGTGCCAGCAGCAGAACACCATGGACAGGACATAACTATGGCTACACCTTC
J: TRBJ1-2
size: -
D: TRBD1
V: TRBV5-6

CDR3: CASSLSGVSYEQYF
DNA: TGTGCCAGCAGCCTCTCGGGAGTTTCCTACGAGCAGTACTTC
J: TRBJ2-7
size: -
D: -
V: TRBV7-9

CDR3: CASRQQGATDTQYF
DNA: TGTGCCAGTCGCCAACAGGGGGCAACAGATACGCAGTATTTT
J: TRBJ2-3
size: -
D: TRBD1
V: TRBV14

CDR3: CASSENEGEGYTF
DNA: TGTGCCAGCAGTGAGAACGAGGGAGAGGGCTACACCTTC
J: TRBJ1-2
size: -
D: -
V: TRBV6-2/TRBV6-3

CDR3: CASSLNGGPTTNEKLFF
DNA: TGTGCCAGCAGCTTAAACGGGGGGCCGACAACTAATGAAAAACTGTTTTTT
J: TRBJ1-4
size: -
D: -
V: TRBV7-3

CDR3: CATSKGVDYGYTF
DNA: TGTGCCACCAGCAAAGGGGTTGACTATGGCTACACCTTC
J: TRBJ1-2
size: -
D: -
V: TRBV15

CDR3: CASSLGRGEETQYF
DNA: TGCGCCAGCAGCTTGGGACGGGGAGAAGAGACCCAGTACTTC
J: TRBJ2-5
size: once
D: -
V: TRBV5-1

CDR3: CASIGDRAVEQFF
DNA: TGTGCCAGCATTGGGGACAGGGCGGTTGAGCAGTTCTTC
J: TRBJ2-1
size: -
D: TRBD1
V: TRBV28

CDR3: CASSPGTSGFNSYNEQFF
DNA: TGTGCCAGCAGTCCCGGGACTAGCGGGTTTAACTCCTACAATGAGCAGTTCTTC
J: TRBJ2-1
size: -
D: TRBD2
V: TRBV6-6

CDR3: CASSPGEGRGNTEAFF
DNA: TGTGCCAGCAGCCCCGGGGAGGGGCGGGGGAACACTGAAGCTTTCTTT
J: TRBJ1-1
size: -
D: -
V: TRBV27

CDR3: CASSPTWGEYGYTF
DNA: TGTGCCAGCAGCCCAACTTGGGGCGAGTATGGCTACACCTTC
J: TRBJ1-2
size: -
D: -
V: TRBV6-5

CDR3: CASSGTGDGGYTF
DNA: TGTGCCAGCTCGGGGACAGGTGACGGGGGCTACACCTTC
J: TRBJ1-2
size: few
D: TRBD1
V: TRBV2

CDR3: CASRDRAGNQPQHF
DNA: TGTGCCAGTAGGGACAGGGCCGGCAATCAGCCCCAGCATTTT
J: TRBJ1-5
size: -
D: TRBD1
V: TRBV19

CDR3: CASSSRGSSYNEQFF
DNA: TGTGCCAGCAGTAGCCGAGGGAGCTCCTACAATGAGCAGTTCTTC
J: TRBJ2-1
size: -
D: -
V: TRBV11-3

CDR3: CASSFGLGRGETEAFF
DNA: TGTGCCAGCAGTTTCGGTCTCGGCAGGGGGGAGACTGAAGCTTTCTTT
J: TRBJ1-1
size: -
D: TRBD1
V: TRBV28

CDR3: CASSVSSSGDSYEQYF
DNA: TGTGCCAGCAGCGTAAGTTCGAGCGGGGACTCCTACGAGCAGTACTTC
J: TRBJ2-7
size: once
D: TRBD2
V: TRBV9

CDR3: CASKAGAGSYNEQFF
DNA: TGTGCCAGCAAGGCGGGAGCGGGCTCCTACAATGAGCAGTTCTTC
J: TRBJ2-1
size: -
D: TRBD2
V: TRBV7-6